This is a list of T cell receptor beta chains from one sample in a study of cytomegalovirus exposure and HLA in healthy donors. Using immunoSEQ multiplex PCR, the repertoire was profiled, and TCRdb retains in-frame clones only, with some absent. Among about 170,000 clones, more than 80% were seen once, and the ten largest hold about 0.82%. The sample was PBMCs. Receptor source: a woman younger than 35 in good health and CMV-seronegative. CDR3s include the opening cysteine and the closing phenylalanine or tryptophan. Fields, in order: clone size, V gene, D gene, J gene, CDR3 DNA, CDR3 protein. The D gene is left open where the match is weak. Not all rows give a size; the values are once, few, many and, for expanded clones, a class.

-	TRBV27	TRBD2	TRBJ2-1	TGTGCCAGCAGTTTATCGCGGGGGAATGAGCAGTTCTTC	CASSLSRGNEQFF
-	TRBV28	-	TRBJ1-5	TGTGCCAGCAGTTCCTATCAGCCCCAGCATTTT	CASSSYQPQHF
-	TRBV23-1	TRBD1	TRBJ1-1	TGCGCCAGCAGTCACACCGGGACAGCCGAGAGGAACACTGAAGCTTTCTTT	CASSHTGTAERNTEAFF
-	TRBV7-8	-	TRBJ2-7	TGTGCCAGCAGCCCAAGAACCCACGGGTGGGAGCAGTACTTC	CASSPRTHGWEQYF
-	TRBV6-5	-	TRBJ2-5	TGTGCCAGCAGTCAAGGAGGGTTAGGGACCCAGTACTTC	CASSQGGLGTQYF
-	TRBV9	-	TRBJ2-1	TGTGCCAGCAGCCGGTACAATGAGCAGTTCTTC	CASSRYNEQFF
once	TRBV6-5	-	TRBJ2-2	TGTGCCTCCCTAGCAACGAACACCGGGGAGCTGTTTTTT	CASLATNTGELFF
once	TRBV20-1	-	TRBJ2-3	TGCAGTGCGTTATTAACAGATACGCAGTATTTT	CSALLTDTQYF
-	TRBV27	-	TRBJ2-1	TGTGCCAGCAGTACCCGTGTTCGACTTACCGTCTACAATGAGCAGTTCTTC	CASSTRVRLTVYNEQFF
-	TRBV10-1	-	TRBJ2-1	TGCGCCAGCAGTAGCGAGTCCTACAATGAGCAGTTCTTC	CASSSESYNEQFF
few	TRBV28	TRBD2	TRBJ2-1	TGTGCCAGCAGTTTATCGACTAGCGGGAGTAATGAGCAGTTCTTC	CASSLSTSGSNEQFF
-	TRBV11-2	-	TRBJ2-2	TGTGCCAGCAGCACCCACTGGTTTGGCAGGCCTAACACCGGGGAGCTGTTTTTT	CASSTHWFGRPNTGELFF
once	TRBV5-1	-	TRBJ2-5	TGCGCCAGCAGCACGACCCTCCGACAGAGCCAAGAGACCCAGTACTTC	CASSTTLRQSQETQYF
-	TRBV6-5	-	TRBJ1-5	TGTGCCAGCAGGCGGGGGCCGGATAGCAATCAGCCCCAGCATTTT	CASRRGPDSNQPQHF
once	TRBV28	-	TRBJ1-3	TGTGCCAGCAGTTTCCTGGGAGTTGGGAGCTCTGGAAACACCATATATTTT	CASSFLGVGSSGNTIYF
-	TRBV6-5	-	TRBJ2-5	TGTGCCAGCAGTTTCAACGGGAACCAAGAGACCCAGTACTTC	CASSFNGNQETQYF
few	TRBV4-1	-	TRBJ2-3	TGCGCCAGCAGCCAAGGGCTAAGGGCTAGCGGCACAGATACGCAGTATTTT	CASSQGLRASGTDTQYF
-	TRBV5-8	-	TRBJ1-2	TGTGCCAGCAGCTTGCGGGGGGCCTATGGCTACACCTTC	CASSLRGAYGYTF
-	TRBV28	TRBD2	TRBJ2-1	TGTGCCAGCCGGGGGACTAAGACCACGTGGGGGCAGTTCTTC	CASRGTKTTWGQFF
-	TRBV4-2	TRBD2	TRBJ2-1	TGTGCCAGCAGCCAAGCTAGCGGGAGTGAGAACTACAATGAGCAGTTCTTC	CASSQASGSENYNEQFF
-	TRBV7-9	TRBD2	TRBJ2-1	TGTGCCAGCAGCAATCTAGCGGGAGGAAGTAATGAGCAGTTCTTC	CASSNLAGGSNEQFF
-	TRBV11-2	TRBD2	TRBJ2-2	TGTGCCAGCAGCCGGAGCGGGAGGGCGAACACCGGGGAGCTGTTTTTT	CASSRSGRANTGELFF
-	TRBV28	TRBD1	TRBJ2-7	TGTGCCAGCAGTTTAATTTCCGACAGGGACGAGCAGTACTTC	CASSLISDRDEQYF
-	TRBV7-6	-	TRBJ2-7	TGTGCCAGCAGCTTAGGCCGGGGTCCTCCCTACGAGCAGTACTTC	CASSLGRGPPYEQYF